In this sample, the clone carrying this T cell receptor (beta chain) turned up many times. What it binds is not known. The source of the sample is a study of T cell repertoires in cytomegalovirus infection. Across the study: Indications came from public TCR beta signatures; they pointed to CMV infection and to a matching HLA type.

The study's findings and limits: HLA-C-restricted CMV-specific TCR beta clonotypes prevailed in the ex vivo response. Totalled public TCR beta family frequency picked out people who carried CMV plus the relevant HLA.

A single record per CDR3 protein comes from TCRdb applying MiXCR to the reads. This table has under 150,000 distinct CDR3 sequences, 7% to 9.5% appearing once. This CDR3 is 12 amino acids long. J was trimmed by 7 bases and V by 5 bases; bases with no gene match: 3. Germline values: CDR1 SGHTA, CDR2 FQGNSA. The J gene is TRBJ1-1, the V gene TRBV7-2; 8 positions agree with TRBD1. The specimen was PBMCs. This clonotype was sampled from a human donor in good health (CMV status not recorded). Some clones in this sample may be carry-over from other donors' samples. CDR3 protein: CASSRDRREAFF. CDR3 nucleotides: TGTGCCAGCAGCCGGGACAGGCGTGAAGCTTTCTTT. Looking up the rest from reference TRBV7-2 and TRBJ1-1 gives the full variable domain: GAGVSQSPSNKVTEKGKDVELRCDPISGHTALYWYRQSLGQGLEFLIYFQGNSAPDKSGLPSDRFSAERTGGSVSTLTIQRTQQEDSAVYLCASSRDRREAFFGQGTRLTVV.